Shown below are 29 T cell receptor beta chains from a single sample sequenced in a study of blood T cell repertoires in COVID-19. TCRdb keeps only in-frame clones here, not all; method: immunoSEQ multiplex PCR. In the table there are 85,000 to 120,000 clones, under 85% of which are singletons. Sequenced: peripheral blood. These receptors were collected from a woman aged 60 to 75 with acute or convalescent COVID-19.

This clone was counted a single time. V and J are TRBV29-1 and TRBJ2-1; 7 bases line up with TRBD2. Germline-derived CDR1 and CDR2 are SQVTM and ANQGSEA. V shed 8 bases and J 1 base; nucleotides not matched to a gene: 8. The CDR3 extends over 14 amino acids. The CDR3 nucleotides are TGCAGCTTCGGTGAGCGGGAATCCTACAATGAGCAGTTCTTC. This encodes CSFGERESYNEQFF.

The chain carries TRBV3-1 (or the pseudogene TRBV3-2) and TRBJ1-6; the D gene is possibly TRBD1 (5 bases). The CDR3 totals 15 residues. CDR1 LGHDT and CDR2 YNNKEL come from the germline V gene (reference sequence). Deletions cut 6 bases from V and 8 bases from J, with 17 bases between. The CDR3 sequence is CASSPWGVEDSPLHF. Here the CDR3 DNA reads TGTGCCAGCAGTCCCTGGGGGGTTGAGGATTCACCCCTCCACTTT.

J is TRBJ1-1 and V is TRBV5-5; 7 nucleotides agree with TRBD1. Germline V gene sequence: CDR1 SGHKS, CDR2 YYEKEE (reference sequence). With 6 bases clipped from V and 1 base from J, the junction kept 6 bases outside the gene matches. The CDR3 is made up of 14 amino acids. In nucleotides, the CDR3 is TGTGCCAGCAAGGGACGGACAGGGAACACTGAAGCTTTCTTT. The encoded protein is CASKGRTGNTEAFF.

The CDR3 protein is CASSSDWGRSSYEQYF. CDR3 DNA: TGTGCCAGCAGTTCTGATTGGGGGAGGAGCTCCTACGAGCAGTACTTC. The chain recombines TRBV28 with TRBJ2-7; maybe TRBD2 (6 bases). The V gene's germline CDR1 is MDHEN and CDR2 SYDVKM. This CDR3 contains 16 residues. V lost 4 bases and J 0 bases, leaving 16 bases between the germline ends.

This clone was observed once. The rearrangement uses TRBV27 and TRBJ2-1, with unresolved D. Germline V gene sequence: CDR1 MNHEY, CDR2 SMNVEV (reference sequence). The V gene lost 7 bases and the J gene lost 3 bases, with 16 bases spanning the gap. This CDR3 has 15 amino acids. In nucleotides, the CDR3 is TGTGCCAGCACCTCTGGTAGCCCCTACTACAATGAGCAGTTCTTC. This encodes CASTSGSPYYNEQFF.

The rearrangement uses TRBV19 and TRBJ2-2; no firm D call. This CDR3 region has 12 residues. Germline V lookup: CDR1 LNHDA, CDR2 SQIVND (reference sequence). Trimming left V 6 bases short and J 7 bases short, with 9 bases between. The CDR3 DNA is TGTGCCAGTAGCCCCCCCGTCGGGGAGCTGTTTTTT. Amino acids: CASSPPVGELFF.

The chain combines TRBV3-1 (or the pseudogene TRBV3-2) with TRBJ2-2; TRBD2 might be the D (6 bases). The CDR3 extends over 14 amino acids. V was cut by 3 bases and J by 6 bases, with 11 bases left in between. Germline V gives CDR1 LGHDT, CDR2 YNNKEL (reference sequence). The CDR3 here is CASSQGLPAGELFF. The CDR3 DNA sequence: TGTGCCAGCAGCCAGGGACTCCCGGCCGGGGAGCTGTTTTTT.

The CDR3 region has the DNA TGTGCCAGCAGCAGAGGGACTAGCGGGAGATTCGGGGAGCTGTTTTTT. As protein: CASSRGTSGRFGELFF. The J gene is TRBJ2-2, the V gene TRBV9; 14 positions agree with TRBD2. This CDR3 has 16 residues. V trimming: 4 bases; J trimming: 7 bases; junction bases outside the gene matches: 6. Germline V CDR1 and CDR2: SGDLS, YYNGEE.

The V gene is TRBV10-1, the J gene TRBJ2-1; 8 bases fit TRBD1. The J segment lost 7 bases and the V segment lost 8 bases, leaving 7 bases of the junction unmatched. Germline loops: CDR1 WNHNN, CDR2 SYGVQD (reference sequence). The CDR3 is 13 amino acids. The DNA for the CDR3 is TGCGCCAGCGGCGGACAGGGAAGGAATGAGCAGTTCTTC. It specifies CASGGQGRNEQFF.

V usage is TRBV30 and J usage is TRBJ2-3; TRBD2 matches 7 bases. CDR1 is GTSNPN and CDR2 is SVGIG in the germline V gene (reference sequence). The J segment lost 2 bases and the V segment lost 1 base, leaving 6 bases of the junction unmatched. The CDR3 consists of 15 residues. The CDR3 sequence is CAWSEGLGNTDTQYF. The CDR3, as DNA: TGTGCCTGGAGTGAAGGACTAGGAAACACAGATACGCAGTATTTT.

This chain links TRBV5-1 with TRBJ2-6, with D possibly matching TRBD1 (5 bases). This CDR3 region has 17 residues. Germline V lookup: CDR1 SGHRS, CDR2 YFSETQ. With 0 bases removed from V and 0 bases from J, the gap between germline ends came to 10 bases. Here the CDR3 reads CASSLDTQGSGANVLTF. The CDR3 DNA reads TGCGCCAGCAGCTTGGACACGCAGGGCTCTGGGGCCAACGTCCTGACTTTC.

This clone occurred once. V gene TRBV4-2 combines with J gene TRBJ2-5, with 10 nucleotides matching TRBD1. From germline, CDR1 is LGHNA and CDR2 YNFKEQ. The CDR3 has 14 residues. V shed 5 bases, J shed 5 bases, and the junction held 5 bases outside the gene matches. This CDR3 is CASSLGQGGETQYF. The CDR3 bases are TGTGCCAGCAGCTTAGGACAGGGGGGCGAGACCCAGTACTTC.

This clone showed up just a few times. The rearrangement links TRBV12-3 or TRBV12-4 to TRBJ1-2; no clear D gene. This CDR3 has 12 residues. V lost 1 base and J lost 4, with 4 bases in between. The CDR3 spells CASSLDSYGYTF. As DNA, the CDR3 is TGTGCCAGCAGTTTAGACAGCTATGGCTACACCTTC.

The chain combines TRBV3-1 (or the pseudogene TRBV3-2) with TRBJ1-2; D remains ambiguous. The CDR3 sequence is 16 residues long. The germline CDR1 and CDR2 sequences are LGHDT and YNNKEL (reference sequence). The V and J ends lost 1 base and 1 base respectively, with 13 bases between them. This chain's CDR3 is CASSQGYGRLNYGYTF. Here the CDR3 DNA reads TGTGCCAGCAGCCAAGGATACGGCCGACTTAACTATGGCTACACCTTC.

The rearrangement joins TRBV10-3 to TRBJ2-7, with 8 bases fitting TRBD2. The CDR3 is made up of 14 amino acids. Per the germline V gene, CDR1 is ENHRY and CDR2 is SYGVKD. Trimming cost V 7 bases and J 1 base; bases outside gene matches: 6. CDR3 nucleotide sequence: TGTGCCATCAAAGATAGCGGGGCTTCCTACGAGCAGTACTTC. This gives the protein CAIKDSGASYEQYF.

The CDR3: CASSYVDSLYEKLFF. For the CDR3, the DNA is TGTGCCAGCAGTTACGTAGACAGCCTTTATGAAAAACTGTTTTTT. This chain connects TRBV6-6 to TRBJ1-4, with D tentatively TRBD1 (5 bases). V was cut by 2 bases and J by 6 bases, with 13 bases left in between. The CDR3 is 15 amino acids. The V gene's germline CDR1 is MNHNY and CDR2 SVGAGI (reference sequence).

The rearrangement joins TRBV5-1 to TRBJ1-3; 7 bases line up with TRBD1. This CDR3 region has 16 residues. Trimming removed 0 bases from V and 4 bases from J; junction bases left unmatched: 7. CDR1 and CDR2 (germline): SGHRS, YFSETQ. The CDR3 sequence is CASSLAIQGTGNTIYF. The CDR3 DNA reads TGCGCCAGCAGCTTGGCCATACAGGGGACCGGAAACACCATATATTTT.

The J gene is TRBJ2-7, the V gene TRBV28; 7 nucleotides align to TRBD1. The V gene end was trimmed by 6 bases and the J gene end by 2 bases; junction bases not matched to a gene: 10. From germline, CDR1 is MDHEN and CDR2 SYDVKM. This CDR3 spans 15 amino acids. The CDR3 sequence: CASRPGTATPYEQYF. CDR3 bases: TGTGCCAGCAGACCCGGGACAGCCACTCCCTACGAGCAGTACTTC. The variable domain in full, with the rest retrieved from reference TRBV28 and TRBJ2-7, is DVKVTQSSRYLVKRTGEKVFLECVQDMDHENMFWYRQDPGLGLRLIYFSYDVKMKEKGDIPEGYSVSREKKERFSLILESASTNQTSMYLCASRPGTATPYEQYFGPGTRLTVT.

The V gene is TRBV5-1, the J gene TRBJ1-2, with 10 bases identical to TRBD1. V lost 6 bases, J lost 4 bases, and 3 bases stayed unmatched. The CDR3 runs to 13 residues. The germline V gene encodes CDR1 SGHRS and CDR2 YFSETQ. CDR3 region: CASTRTGGYGYTF. The CDR3, as DNA: TGCGCCAGCACCCGGACAGGGGGCTATGGCTACACCTTC.

This clone appeared a single time. The J gene is TRBJ2-1, the V gene TRBV2; the D gene is possibly TRBD1 (5 bases). Trimming cost V 6 bases and J 9 bases, with 12 bases left between them. Germline loops: CDR1 SNHLY, CDR2 FYNNEI. CDR3 length equals 12 residues. CDR3 nucleotide sequence: TGTGCCAGCAGCCTAGACAGAGGTGAGCAGTTCTTC. Its protein product is CASSLDRGEQFF.

The V and J genes are TRBV27 and TRBJ1-2, with D unresolved. Germline CDR1 reads MNHEY; CDR2 reads SMNVEV (reference sequence). Trimming took 4 bases from V and 1 from J, leaving 25 bases between them. The CDR3 runs 19 residues. In DNA, the CDR3 is TGTGCCAGCAGTTCGATCGTATCTAGGGAGGAGGGCTATAACTATGGCTACACCTTC. Its protein product is CASSSIVSREEGYNYGYTF.

The genes are TRBV11-2 and TRBJ2-1, with 12 bases aligning to TRBD2. The CDR3 runs to 18 residues. Per germline, CDR1 SGHAT and CDR2 FQNNGV. With 8 bases clipped from V and 2 bases from J, the junction kept 13 bases outside the gene matches. CDR3 in amino acids: CASSLTSGGPPPYNEQFF. CDR3 sequence (DNA): TGTGCCAGCTCCCTGACTAGCGGGGGCCCACCACCCTACAATGAGCAGTTCTTC.

The chain employs TRBV5-1 and TRBJ2-5; 8 nucleotides align to TRBD2. Per the germline V gene, CDR1 is SGHRS and CDR2 is YFSETQ. The CDR3 loop spans 18 amino acids. Germline trimming cut 3 bases from V and 4 bases from J; bases unmatched to any gene: 17. This CDR3 reads CASSSGLGAGDLGETQYF. DNA of the CDR3: TGCGCCAGCAGCTCGGGTCTTGGAGCGGGAGATTTAGGAGAGACCCAGTACTTC.

The chain couples TRBV5-1 to TRBJ2-7, with TRBD2 identical over 12 bases. CDR3 length equals 15 residues. The junction had 2 bases not matched to a gene; V was cut back by 2 bases and J by 2 bases. Germline CDR1 SGHRS, CDR2 YFSETQ. CDR3 in DNA: TGCGCCAGCAGCTTTCTAGCGGGAGGGCCCTACGAGCAGTACTTC. It specifies CASSFLAGGPYEQYF.

The chain links TRBV28 to TRBJ1-1; 11 bases fit TRBD1. Germline loops: CDR1 MDHEN, CDR2 SYDVKM. The CDR3 is 15 amino acids. V was pared by 1 base and J by 4 bases, with 2 bases of the junction left unmatched. CDR3 sequence: CASSLLGTGGTEAFF. The CDR3 DNA reads as TGTGCCAGCAGTTTATTGGGGACAGGGGGCACTGAAGCTTTCTTT.

This clone was seen once. Written as DNA, the CDR3 is TGTGCTAGTGGTTTGCCCTATAACAGGGAGATTAATGGCTACACCTTC. It specifies CASGLPYNREINGYTF. The J gene is TRBJ1-2, the V gene TRBV12-5, with a tentative D call TRBD1 (6 bases). Germline V CDR1 and CDR2: LGHNT, FRNRAP. V lost 2 bases to trimming and J lost 6 bases, with 19 bases between them. The CDR3 is made up of 16 amino acids.

The sample holds a few counts of this clone. The chain couples TRBV15 to TRBJ2-1; 7 positions match TRBD2. Germline-derived CDR1 and CDR2 are LNHNV and YYDKDF (reference sequence). Losses at the gene ends were 5 bases for V and 2 bases for J; bases not matched to a gene: 12. The length of the CDR3 is 17 residues. The chain's CDR3 is CATSGAFRLATYNEQFF. The DNA for the CDR3 is TGTGCCACCAGCGGAGCATTCAGACTAGCCACCTACAATGAGCAGTTCTTC.

This rearrangement joins TRBV18 to TRBJ2-3, with TRBD2 identical over 14 bases. The J segment lost 4 bases and the V segment lost 3 bases, leaving 0 bases of the junction unmatched. The CDR3 totals 15 residues. Germline CDR1 is KGHSH and CDR2 is LQKENI. The CDR3 sequence is CASSPGLAGADTQYF. The CDR3 nucleotides are TGTGCCAGCTCACCGGGACTAGCGGGGGCAGATACGCAGTATTTT.

This clone was observed a handful of times. The chain recombines TRBV3-1 (or the pseudogene TRBV3-2) with TRBJ2-7; the D is unclear. Germline V gene lookup returns CDR1 LGHDT and CDR2 YNNKEL (reference sequence). This CDR3 has 12 residues. The V end lost 6 bases, the J end lost 2 bases, and 8 bases lay between the germline ends. The CDR3 DNA reads as TGTGCCAGCAGTCGCGACACCTACGAGCAGTACTTC. Protein sequence: CASSRDTYEQYF.